This TCR beta chain comes out of a study of blood T cell repertoires in COVID-19. As for the study in general: The samples span acute and convalescent COVID-19 from the United States, Italy and Spain. Sources were T cells, B-cell-depleted T cells, or PBMCs; the material itself was cDNA or gDNA.

Original data processing: Estimated nucleated cell counts came from reference gene primer amplification. Sequencing used immunoSEQ multiplex PCR; TCRdb keeps in-frame clones, though not all of them. V, J and clone size were drawn from that table, and D and trimming were deduced from the DNA. The table lists 150,000 or so clones, 90% to 95% of them singletons. V trimming: 5 bases; J trimming: 1 base; junction bases outside the gene matches: 6. The germline V gene encodes CDR1 SEHNR and CDR2 FQNEAQ (reference sequence). The CDR3 consists of 16 residues. Sequenced sample: peripheral blood. This receptor was taken from a woman in her fifties or sixties with acute or convalescent COVID-19. V usage is TRBV7-9 and J usage is TRBJ1-5; 9 nucleotides match TRBD1. The DNA for the CDR3 is TGTGCCAGCAGCCCTGGGACAGGGATAAGCAATCAGCCCCAGCATTTT. Residues: CASSPGTGISNQPQHF.